A single sample gave rise to the 2 T cell receptor beta chains below, sequenced in a study of cytomegalovirus exposure and HLA in healthy donors. PCR amplification relied on 60 Vbeta primers (plus 13 Jbeta primers). TCRdb keeps only in-frame clones here, not all; method: immunoSEQ multiplex PCR. The table records nearly 110,000 clones, roughly four fifths of them present only once. Sequencing was carried out using PBMCs. Source of these receptors: a man aged 50-59 years in good health and CMV-seronegative.

The genes are TRBV7-6 and TRBJ1-5; no clear D. Deletions cut 3 bases from V and 1 base from J, with 10 bases between. CDR1 SGHVS and CDR2 FNYEAQ come from the germline V gene. The CDR3 totals 15 residues. Here the CDR3 DNA reads TGTGCCAGCAGCTTGACAACGGGGAGCAATCAGCCCCAGCATTTT. Protein: CASSLTTGSNQPQHF.

The chain couples TRBV7-9 to TRBJ1-4, with TRBD1 matching 9 bases. The CDR3 is 15 residues long. Germline V gene sequence: CDR1 SEHNR, CDR2 FQNEAQ (reference sequence). J gave up 10 bases and V 4 bases, and 10 bases lay outside the gene matches. The CDR3 DNA is TGTGCCAGCAGCTCCTTTACAGGGGGCAGTGGAAAACTGTTTTTT. This gives the protein CASSSFTGGSGKLFF.